Each of the 21 T cell receptor delta chains below was sequenced from the same sample in a study of gamma delta lymphoproliferative disorders and STAT genes. PBMCs from patients and controls supplied the genomic DNA for sequencing. TCRdb processed the multiplex PCR reads again with the CATT caller. The data contain about 2,300 delta-chain clones, approximately 1.5% of them singletons. The specimen sequenced was blood. These receptors came from a human donor in good health.

As regards this clone: TCRdb's entry gives the protein of a much larger clone, which mismatches this DNA's translation at residues 5 and 7, likely from a read error; the protein reported here is translated from the DNA. This sequence joins TRDV2 and TRDJ3; TRDD3 agrees at 10 bases. V was clipped by 3 bases and J by 2 bases; unmatched bases: 18. CDR1 is GEAIGNYY and CDR2 is EKD in the germline V gene. CDR3 length equals 22 residues. For the CDR3, the DNA is TGTGCCTGTGACCCACCGAGCATGGGGGATACCCTAAGCCCCTGGGACACCCGACAGATGTTTTTC. This codes for CACDPPSMGDTLSPWDTRQMFF.

The V gene remains uncalled, whereas the J gene is TRDJ1; the D call in the table, TRDD3, was not verified against the DNA. This CDR3 comprises 15 residues. The CDR3 protein is CACDVLGDTPDKLIF. CDR3 nucleotide sequence: TGTGCCTGTGATGTACTGGGGGATACCCCCGATAAACTCATCTTT.

A note on this clone: This DNA's translation and the protein TCRdb lists, from a much larger clone, do not match at residue 17, likely due to a read error; the protein shown is translated from the DNA. This specimen includes other DNA sequences encoding the same CDR3. The chain couples TRDV2 to TRDJ1, with 7 bases identical to TRDD3. There are 18 residues in the CDR3. Germline V gene sequence: CDR1 GEAIGNYY, CDR2 EKD. CDR3 DNA sequence: TGTGCCTGTGACACCGTAATCACTGGAGGATACGAGAGTGATAAACTCACCTTT. Translated, it gives CACDTVITGGYESDKLTF.

As regards this clone: A far larger clone is a single base away, which makes a read error likely. Other DNA variants within this sample encode the same CDR3. The chain carries TRDV1 and TRDJ1; 13 bases align to TRDD3. This CDR3 comprises 25 residues. The V gene's germline CDR1 is TSWWSYY and CDR2 QGS. CDR3 sequence: CALGEPLLTRTGGYAKKLYTDKLIF. The CDR3 DNA reads as TGTGCTCTTGGGGAACCGTTACTAACCCGTACTGGGGGATACGCGAAGAAGCTCTACACCGATAAACTCATATTT.

In regard to this clone: TCRdb pairs this DNA with a much larger clone's protein that differs at residue 14, likely a read error; the protein shown was translated from the DNA. The chain employs TRDV1 and TRDJ1; TRDD3 agrees at 7 bases. This CDR3 is built from 20 residues. Germline CDR1 and CDR2: TSWWSYY and QGS. J gave up 0 bases and V 2 bases, and 18 bases lay outside the gene matches. CDR3 amino acids: CALGEWGVGRGGPDTDKLIF. CDR3 DNA sequence: TGTGCTCTTGGGGAATGGGGCGTCGGACGTGGGGGACCGGACACCGATAAACTCATCTTT.

This clone was seen more than once but under ten times. The translation of this DNA and the TCRdb protein of a much larger clone differ at residue 9, probably owing to a read error; the protein shown here is translated from the DNA. The rearrangement uses TRAV23/DV6 and TRDJ1, with D possibly TRDD3 on 5 matching bases. With 0 bases removed from V and 8 bases from J, the gap between germline ends came to 26 bases. The CDR3 is made up of 17 amino acids. CDR1 and CDR2 (germline): NTAFDY, IRPDVSE (reference sequence). This CDR3 reads CAASMSELEESVGKLIF. The DNA for the CDR3 is TGTGCAGCAAGCATGAGCGAGCTGGAGGAATCGGTGGGGAAACTCATCTTT.

This clone occurred a few times. A far larger clone is a single base away, which makes a read error likely. Other DNA variants within this sample encode the same CDR3. A J gene of TRDJ1 was called, though the V gene was not; the table's D call, TRDD2, was not checked against the DNA. The CDR3 covers 17 residues. The CDR3 coding sequence is TGCGCTTCATTGTGCCTTCCCCACAAATATACCCTCGATAAACTCATCTTT. Translation gives CASLCLPHKYTLDKLIF.

There are a few counts of this clone. The mismatch at residue 3 between this DNA's translation and the TCRdb protein of a much larger clone likely reflects a read error; the protein shown is translated from the DNA. The CDR3 region has the DNA TGTGCCTATGACACCGTAATCACTGGGGGATACGAGAGTGATAAACTCATCTTT. Translated, it gives CAYDTVITGGYESDKLIF. This chain connects TRDV2 to TRDJ1; TRDD3 matches 13 bases. Germline V gene data show CDR1 as GEAIGNYY and CDR2 as EKD. This CDR3 contains 18 residues.

This clone was seen a few times. The protein given by TCRdb reflects a much larger clone and differs at residue 14 from this DNA's translation, likely from a read error; the protein shown is the DNA's translation. CDR3 protein: CACDTVVGEPKYTNKLIF. CDR3 DNA sequence: TGTGCCTGTGACACCGTAGTGGGGGAGCCAAAATACACCAATAAACTCATCTTT. The chain employs TRDV2 and TRDJ1, with 7 positions matching TRDD3. The CDR3 is made up of 18 amino acids. In germline, CDR1 is GEAIGNYY, CDR2 EKD.

About this clone itself: The TCRdb record carries a much larger clone's protein, which differs from this DNA's translation at residue 14; a read error is the likely cause, and the protein listed here is the DNA translation. The CDR3 DNA reads TGTGCCTGTGACACCATACCCCAGGCGGGAAGCGGGTACGCCGATAAACTCATCTTT. It encodes CACDTIPQAGSGYADKLIF. The chain carries TRDV2 and TRDJ1; D is unresolved. The CDR3 has 19 residues. Trimming stripped 0 bases from V and 3 bases from J, with 25 bases between. Per the germline V gene, CDR1 is GEAIGNYY and CDR2 is EKD.

Of note for this clone: A far larger clone is off by one base, so a read error is likely. Other nucleotide sequences in the sample specify the same CDR3. The chain employs TRDV3 and TRDJ1; 11 bases are a match to TRDD3. The V gene's germline CDR1 is TVYSNPD and CDR2 GDNSRS (reference sequence). Losses at the gene ends were 5 bases for V and 7 bases for J; bases not matched to a gene: 21. This CDR3 comprises 17 residues. The CDR3 DNA follows: TGTGCCCCAACCCCCTCTGCTAAGTACTGGGGGATAGGTAAACTCATCTTT. Its protein product is CAPTPSAKYWGIGKLIF.

In the case of this clone: A far larger clone is one base from this, pointing to a likely read error. The same CDR3 is also encoded by other DNA sequences in this sample. This CDR3 is CACDPLGDTHTDKLIF. In nucleotides, the CDR3 is TGTGCCTGTGACCCACTGGGGGATACGCATACTGATAAACTCATCTTT. The V gene is TRDV2, the J gene TRDJ1; 13 bases map to TRDD3. Germline loops: CDR1 GEAIGNYY, CDR2 EKD. This CDR3 is built from 16 residues. The V and J ends lost 3 bases and 5 bases, in that order; junction bases with no gene match: 8.

The table lists this clone with a few counts. This sequence joins TRDV2 and TRDJ1; TRDD3 matches at 13 bases. The CDR3 is 21 amino acids. CDR1 and CDR2 from the germline V gene are GEAIGNYY and EKD. The ends lost 3 bases at V and 5 bases at J; junction bases unmatched: 23. Written as DNA, the CDR3 is TGTGCCTGTGACTTTTGGGCCAGCACTGTGACTGGGGGATACGAGAGTGATAAACTCATCTTT. Translated, it gives CACDFWASTVTGGYESDKLIF.

The table lists this clone with a few counts. The translation of this DNA and the TCRdb protein of a much larger clone differ at residue 11, probably owing to a read error; the protein shown here is translated from the DNA. The chain combines TRDV3 with TRDJ1; 9 bases agree with TRDD3. The germline V gene has CDR1 TVYSNPD and CDR2 GDNSRS (reference sequence). This CDR3 has 15 amino acids. The DNA of the CDR3 is TGTGCCTTTACAAACCCCGGGGGATACACCAATAAACTCATCTTT. It is translated as CAFTNPGGYTNKLIF.

This clone counts as large (0.1 to 1%). Distinct nucleotide sequences in the sample also encode this CDR3. V usage is TRDV2 and J usage is TRDJ1, with TRDD3 identical over 8 bases. With V trimmed by 3 bases and J by 5 bases, 16 bases remained unmatched. Germline V gene data show CDR1 as GEAIGNYY and CDR2 as EKD. This CDR3 comprises 17 residues. Written as DNA, the CDR3 is TGTGCCTGTGACGCTATCCCCGCTGGGGGGATATTGGATAAACTCATCTTT. This gives the protein CACDAIPAGGILDKLIF.

About this clone itself: TCRdb pairs this DNA with a much larger clone's protein that differs at residue 3, likely a read error; the protein shown was translated from the DNA. This chain uses TRDV2 with TRDJ1, with 7 bases aligning to TRDD3. The germline gives CDR1 GEAIGNYY, CDR2 EKD. The CDR3 sequence is 17 residues long. CDR3 bases: TGTGCCTATGACACCTTGGGGATAGGGAGGATCACCGATAAACTCATCTTT. Translating it yields CAYDTLGIGRITDKLIF.

Notes on this clone: TCRdb shows a much larger clone's protein in place of this DNA's translation, and the two differ at residue 12, likely through a read error; the protein shown is translated from the DNA. The chain has TRDV3 and TRDJ1; 11 bases fit TRDD3. The CDR3 is 16 amino acids. Germline V gives CDR1 TVYSNPD, CDR2 GDNSRS (reference sequence). V trimming: 3 bases; J trimming: 6 bases; junction bases outside the gene matches: 15. The chain's CDR3 is CAFPKGLGDMAYKLIF. The CDR3 DNA reads as TGTGCCTTCCCCAAAGGACTGGGGGATATGGCCTATAAACTCATCTTT.

This clone was found a few times. The mismatch at residue 6 between this DNA's translation and the TCRdb protein of a much larger clone likely reflects a read error; the protein shown is translated from the DNA. The chain carries TRDV3 and TRDJ1; possibly TRDD3 for D (5 bases). CDR3 size: 16 residues. Germline V gene sequence: CDR1 TVYSNPD, CDR2 GDNSRS (reference sequence). Trimming left V 1 base short and J 3 bases short, with 21 bases between. CDR3 DNA sequence: TGTGCCTTTACGAATGTGGGCGATACATTGCCCGATAAACTCATCTTT. It translates to CAFTNVGDTLPDKLIF.

This clone occurred a few times. The protein that TCRdb holds for this DNA derives from a much larger clone and differs from the translated DNA at residue 11, which likely indicates a read error; the protein shown here is translated from the DNA. The chain links TRDV3 to TRDJ1; maybe TRDD3 (5 bases). The J gene comes from matching the DNA to germline here; TCRdb lacks it. The V end was cut by 1 base, the J end by 2 bases, with 20 bases between. The CDR3 runs 16 residues. CDR1 and CDR2 (germline): TVYSNPD, GDNSRS (reference sequence). CDR3 nucleotide sequence: TGTGCCTTTACGAATGCGGGCGATACATTGACCGATAAACTCATCTTT. Translated, it gives CAFTNAGDTLTDKLIF.

By share, this clone counts as medium-sized. Other DNA sequences of this sample code for an identical CDR3. No call was made for the V gene; the J gene is TRDJ1; TRDD3 is taken as the D call from the table, unchecked against the DNA. This CDR3 comprises 15 residues. CDR3 loop: CASLCLPGLGDSVIF. The CDR3 DNA sequence: TGTGCTTCATTGTGCCTTCCTGGACTGGGGGATTCCGTTATCTTT.

This clone occurred a few times. This likely came from a read error, as a far larger clone is one base away. The DNA is left out, because the CDR3 cannot be placed on it with certainty; the CDR3 is given as TCRdb lists it. The V call is TRDV2, the J call TRDJ1; the table names TRDD3, a call not compared with the DNA. The CDR3 is 20 amino acids in total, end residues counted. Germline CDR1 and CDR2: GEAIGNYY and EKD. CDR3: CACDTVGPGTSQDGSDKLIF.